This T cell receptor (beta chain) was recovered during a study of blood T cell repertoires in COVID-19. Study-wide context: COVID-19 samples collected from the United States, Italy and Spain covered acute and convalescent phases. T cells, B-cell-depleted T cells, or PBMCs supplied cDNA or gDNA.

V lost 5 bases to trimming and J lost 5 bases, with 6 bases between them. The germline V gene has CDR1 DFQATT and CDR2 SNEGSKA (reference sequence). This CDR3 region has 11 residues. The method was immunoSEQ multiplex PCR; TCRdb's version includes in-frame clones alone and lacks a portion of them. The sample includes more than 90,000 clones, roughly 84% of them seen just once. This rearrangement joins TRBV20-1 to TRBJ1-4; D is undetermined. The sequenced sample consisted of peripheral blood. The TCR sequence derives from a man aged 35 to 55 with acute or convalescent COVID-19. This chain's CDR3 is CSAVTNEKLFF. The CDR3, as DNA: TGCAGTGCTGTTACAAATGAAAAACTGTTTTTT.